One T cell receptor beta chain is described in this entry. What antigen it recognizes has not been identified. Per-nucleotide qualities are absent, and no much larger clonotype sits a single base away. For TCRbeta CDR3 sequencing, genomic DNA from the sorted cells was extracted using the QIAGEN DNeasy Blood and Tissue Kit. High-throughput TCRbeta CDR3 sequencing, including PCR amplification with bias correction and internal controls, was performed commercially through immunoSEQ. The study's own analysis went as follows. A unique productive TCRbeta sequence was defined by the CDR3 nucleotide sequence when primers matched, and otherwise by the CDR3 amino acid sequence together with the Vbeta and Jbeta genes. Sorting error was corrected by removing sequences shared between sorted populations at a frequency ratio of 2:1 or less, and the remaining shared sequences were assigned to the higher population. Donor-reactive sequences were defined as at least 5-fold expanded in CFSE-low cells versus unstimulated cells, with frequency of at least 0.01% in CFSE-low cells. Repertoire divergence was quantified by Jensen-Shannon divergence calculated from the top 100 TCRbeta sequences ranked by frequency. For any sample with multiple sequencing runs, sorting error was corrected in each run separately before the runs were pooled. TCRdb provides this immuneACCESS table in a form limited to in-frame rearrangements. Some clones are lacking; in checked studies, under half of them reflect an unresolved V gene, and why the rest are absent is not known. The V and J calls and the clone size are those of that table, but D and trimming were determined from the DNA. The sample table records roughly 69,000 clones; roughly nine tenths of these occur just once. The ten biggest clones cover about 0.36% of the sample.

In light of the paper, this sample's time point label describes: blood sample drawn before combined kidney and bone marrow transplant. Unstimulated Tregs (CD4+CD25+CD127-), CD4+ non-Tregs (CD4+CD25-), CD4 and CD8 cells were FACS-sorted from thawed PBMCs. A few combined kidney and bone marrow transplant recipients from the ITN036ST trial were included as patients, and samples were available only from these trial subjects. Healthy control blood was processed by Ficoll density gradient to PBMCs and cryopreserved; patient PBMCs were collected before and after transplant. The sample originates from a study of Tregs in tolerant kidney transplant recipients (dated by TCRdb to between 2019 and 2020). Regarding the study in general: The transplants used related donors with nonmyeloablative bone marrow transplantation, and mixed chimerism in the human trials was transient. TCRbeta sequencing was used in the study to identify donor-specific regulatory T cells before combined kidney and bone marrow transplantation, and the identified cells were then tracked after transplant. Summary of the overall study and its limitations: Although technical replication error seemed to be minimal, the question of biological reproducibility was not addressed directly. Because only a small number of patients were included, the study had limitations, and the results will need to be validated in larger populations as well as under other immunosuppression protocols. Donor-specific Treg expansion was found to exceed global Treg expansion in tolerant patients, suggesting antigen-driven rather than nonspecific expansion. Expanding Tregs with activated donor B cells appeared to identify the most biologically relevant and donor-specific TCRbeta repertoire. For some patients the PCR primers changed over time, which made it impossible to compare the samples from those patients at the nucleotide level.

Looking up the germline V gene yields CDR1 SGHDT and CDR2 YYEEEE. V sheds 0 bases and J sheds 0 bases, leaving 8 bases between their ends. There are 15 amino acids in the CDR3, from cysteine to phenylalanine inclusive. Left in the record is the CDR3 DNA by itself, 45 bases read in frame from the first base. Sequencing used CD4+ T cells from blood, obtained before the transplant. The V and J segments used are TRBV5-6 and TRBJ2-3, and perhaps TRBD1 as D gene, on 5 matching bases. The TCR sequence derives from a human donor who received a combined kidney and bone marrow transplant. The sequenced DNA: TGTGCCAGCAGCTTGGGACAGTTCAGCACAGATACGCAGTATTTT. Translation gives CASSLGQFSTDTQYF. The entire variable domain, with the stretches around the CDR3 drawn from the reference TRBV5-6 and TRBJ2-3 proteins, is DAGVTQSPTHLIKTRGQQVTLRCSPKSGHDTVSWYQQALGQGPQFIFQYYEEEERQRGNFPDRFSGHQFPNYSSELNVNALLLGDSALYLCASSLGQFSTDTQYFGPGTRLTVL.